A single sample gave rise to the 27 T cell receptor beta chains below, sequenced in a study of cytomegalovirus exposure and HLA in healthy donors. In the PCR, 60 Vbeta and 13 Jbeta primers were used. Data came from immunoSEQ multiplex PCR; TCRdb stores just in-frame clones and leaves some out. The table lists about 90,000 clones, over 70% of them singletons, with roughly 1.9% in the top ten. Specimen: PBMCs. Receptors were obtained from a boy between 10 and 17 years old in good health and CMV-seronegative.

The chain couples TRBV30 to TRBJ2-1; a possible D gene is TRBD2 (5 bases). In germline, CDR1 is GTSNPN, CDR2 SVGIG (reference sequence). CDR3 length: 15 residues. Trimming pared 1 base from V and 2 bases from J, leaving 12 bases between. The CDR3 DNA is TGTGCCTGGAGTGGGGAGCTGAGAACCTACAATGAGCAGTTCTTC. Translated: CAWSGELRTYNEQFF.

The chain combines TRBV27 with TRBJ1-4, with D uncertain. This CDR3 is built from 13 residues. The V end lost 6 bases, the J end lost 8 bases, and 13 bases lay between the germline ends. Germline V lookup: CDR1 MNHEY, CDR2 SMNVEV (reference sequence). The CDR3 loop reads CASSPQATEKLFF. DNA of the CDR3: TGTGCCAGCAGCCCCCAAGCCACGGAAAAACTGTTTTTT.

CDR3 amino acids: CASSRTSGRPNEQFF. For the CDR3, the DNA is TGTGCCAGCAGTCGTACTAGCGGGAGGCCCAATGAGCAGTTCTTC. J is TRBJ2-1 and V is TRBV28, with 12 bases matching TRBD2. Germline CDR1 reads MDHEN; CDR2 reads SYDVKM. V dropped 5 bases and J dropped 6; count of bases not matched to a gene: 5. The CDR3 sequence is 15 residues long.

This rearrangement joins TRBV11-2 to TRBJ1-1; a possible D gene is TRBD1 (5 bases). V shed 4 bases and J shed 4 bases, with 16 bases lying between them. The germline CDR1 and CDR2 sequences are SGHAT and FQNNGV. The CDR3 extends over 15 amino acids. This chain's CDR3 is CASSSGNRGGTEAFF. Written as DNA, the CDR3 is TGTGCCAGCAGCTCGGGGAATAGGGGAGGCACTGAAGCTTTCTTT. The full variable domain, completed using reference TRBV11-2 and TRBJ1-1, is EAGVAQSPRYKIIEKRQSVAFWCNPISGHATLYWYQQILGQGPKLLIQFQNNGVVDDSQLPKDRFSAERLKGVDSTLKIQPAKLEDSAVYLCASSSGNRGGTEAFFGQGTRLTVV.

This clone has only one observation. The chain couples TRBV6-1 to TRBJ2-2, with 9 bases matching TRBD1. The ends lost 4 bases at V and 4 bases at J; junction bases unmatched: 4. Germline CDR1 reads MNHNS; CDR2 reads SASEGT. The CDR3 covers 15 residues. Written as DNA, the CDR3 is TGTGCCAGCAGTGGGCCGGGACAGGGCACCGGGGAGCTGTTTTTT. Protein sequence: CASSGPGQGTGELFF.

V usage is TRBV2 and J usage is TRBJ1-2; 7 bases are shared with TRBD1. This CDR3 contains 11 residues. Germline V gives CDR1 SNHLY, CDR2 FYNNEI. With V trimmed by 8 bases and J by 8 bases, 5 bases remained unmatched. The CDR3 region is CASGTGVGYTF. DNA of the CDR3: TGTGCCAGCGGCACAGGGGTCGGCTACACCTTC.

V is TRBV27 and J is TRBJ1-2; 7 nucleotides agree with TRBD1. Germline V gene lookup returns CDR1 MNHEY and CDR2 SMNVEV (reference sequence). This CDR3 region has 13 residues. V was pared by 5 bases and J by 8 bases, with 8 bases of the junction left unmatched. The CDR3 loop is CASSPRQGRGYTF. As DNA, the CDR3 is TGTGCCAGCAGTCCCAGACAGGGTCGGGGCTACACCTTC.

The CDR3 reads CSVEAASHYEQFF. DNA of the CDR3: TGCAGCGTTGAAGCGGCTAGCCACTATGAGCAGTTCTTC. The chain recombines TRBV29-1 with TRBJ2-1; D is perhaps TRBD2 (5 bases). V was cut by 1 base and J by 8 bases, with 12 bases left in between. From germline, CDR1 is SQVTM and CDR2 ANQGSEA. The CDR3 is 13 amino acids.

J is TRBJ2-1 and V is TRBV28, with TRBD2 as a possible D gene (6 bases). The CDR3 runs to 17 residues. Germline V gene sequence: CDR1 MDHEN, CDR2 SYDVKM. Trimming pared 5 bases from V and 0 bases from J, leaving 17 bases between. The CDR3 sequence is CASSQGRGRSSYNEQFF. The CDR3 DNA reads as TGTGCCAGCAGTCAAGGGCGGGGAAGGAGCTCCTACAATGAGCAGTTCTTC.

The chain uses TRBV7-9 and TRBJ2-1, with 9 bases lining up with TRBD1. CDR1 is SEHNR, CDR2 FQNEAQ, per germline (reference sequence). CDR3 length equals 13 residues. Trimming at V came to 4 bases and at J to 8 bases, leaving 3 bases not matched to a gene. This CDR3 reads CASSWTGVDEQFF. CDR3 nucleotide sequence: TGTGCCAGCAGCTGGACAGGGGTCGATGAGCAGTTCTTC.

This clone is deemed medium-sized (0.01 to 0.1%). CDR3 nucleotide sequence: TGTGCCTGGGGGGGGACAGGGGGCTCTGAAAAACTGTTTTTT. Translation: CAWGGTGGSEKLFF. The J gene is TRBJ1-4, the V gene TRBV30, with 12 bases lining up with TRBD1. The CDR3 runs 14 residues. Trimming removed 5 bases from V and 7 bases from J; junction bases left unmatched: 5. The germline V gene has CDR1 GTSNPN and CDR2 SVGIG (reference sequence).

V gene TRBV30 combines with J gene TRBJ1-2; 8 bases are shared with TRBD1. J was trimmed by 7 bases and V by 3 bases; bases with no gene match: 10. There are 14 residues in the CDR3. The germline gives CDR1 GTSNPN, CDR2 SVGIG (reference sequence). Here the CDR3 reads CAWRDIRGRGGYTF. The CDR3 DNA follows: TGTGCCTGGAGGGACATCAGGGGGCGCGGTGGCTACACCTTC.

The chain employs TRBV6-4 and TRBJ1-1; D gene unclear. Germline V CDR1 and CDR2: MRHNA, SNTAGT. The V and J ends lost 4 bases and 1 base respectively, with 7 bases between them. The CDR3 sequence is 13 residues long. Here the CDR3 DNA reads TGTGCCAGCAGTGCTGAGGGGAACACTGAAGCTTTCTTT. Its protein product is CASSAEGNTEAFF.

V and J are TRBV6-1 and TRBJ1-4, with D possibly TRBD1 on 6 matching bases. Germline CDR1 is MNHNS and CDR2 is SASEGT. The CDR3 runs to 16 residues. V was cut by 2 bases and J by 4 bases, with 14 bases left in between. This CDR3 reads CASSELADRHNEKLFF. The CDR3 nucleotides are TGTGCCAGCAGTGAACTGGCGGACAGACATAATGAAAAACTGTTTTTT.

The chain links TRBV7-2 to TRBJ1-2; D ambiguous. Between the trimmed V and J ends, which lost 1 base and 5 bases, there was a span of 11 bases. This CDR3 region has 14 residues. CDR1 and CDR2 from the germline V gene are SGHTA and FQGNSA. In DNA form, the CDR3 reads TGTGCCAGCAGCTTAGGGGAGCGTAGGTATGGCTACACCTTC. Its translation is CASSLGERRYGYTF.

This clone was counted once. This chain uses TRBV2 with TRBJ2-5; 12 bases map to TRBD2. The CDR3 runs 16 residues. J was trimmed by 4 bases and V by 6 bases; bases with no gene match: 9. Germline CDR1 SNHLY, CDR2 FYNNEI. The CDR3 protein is CASSATSGGPRETQYF. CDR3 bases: TGTGCCAGCAGCGCCACTAGCGGGGGGCCGAGAGAGACCCAGTACTTC.

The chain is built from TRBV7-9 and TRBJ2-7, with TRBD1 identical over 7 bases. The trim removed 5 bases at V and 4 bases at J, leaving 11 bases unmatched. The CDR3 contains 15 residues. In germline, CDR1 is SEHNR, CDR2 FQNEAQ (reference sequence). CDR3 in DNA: TGTGCCAGCAGCAAGGCGGACAGGCGGCTATACGAGCAGTACTTC. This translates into CASSKADRRLYEQYF.

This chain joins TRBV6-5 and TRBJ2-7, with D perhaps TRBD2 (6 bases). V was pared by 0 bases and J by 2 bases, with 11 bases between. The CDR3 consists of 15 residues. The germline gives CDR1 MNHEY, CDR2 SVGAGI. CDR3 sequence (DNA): TGTGCCAGCAGTTACTCGGGGACTCTGACCTACGAGCAGTACTTC. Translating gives CASSYSGTLTYEQYF.

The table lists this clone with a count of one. The CDR3 sequence is CASSSSSGANVLTF. DNA of the CDR3: TGTGCCAGCAGCTCTAGCTCTGGGGCCAACGTCCTGACTTTC. The chain recombines TRBV7-3 with TRBJ2-6, with D unresolved. The CDR3 has 14 residues. Germline V gene sequence: CDR1 SGHTA, CDR2 FQGTGA. V was shortened by 4 bases and J by 0 bases, with 4 bases between the two germline ends.

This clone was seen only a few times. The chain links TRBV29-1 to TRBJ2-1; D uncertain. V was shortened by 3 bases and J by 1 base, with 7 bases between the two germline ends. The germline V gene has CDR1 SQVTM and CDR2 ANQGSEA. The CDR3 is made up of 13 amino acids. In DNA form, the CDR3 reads TGCAGCGTTGACAGGTCATCCTACAATGAGCAGTTCTTC. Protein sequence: CSVDRSSYNEQFF.

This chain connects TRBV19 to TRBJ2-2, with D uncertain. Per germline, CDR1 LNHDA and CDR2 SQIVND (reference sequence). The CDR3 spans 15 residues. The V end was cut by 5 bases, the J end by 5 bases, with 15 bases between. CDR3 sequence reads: CASSPVSSGTGELFF. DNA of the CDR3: TGTGCCAGTAGTCCCGTGTCATCCGGTACCGGGGAGCTGTTTTTT.

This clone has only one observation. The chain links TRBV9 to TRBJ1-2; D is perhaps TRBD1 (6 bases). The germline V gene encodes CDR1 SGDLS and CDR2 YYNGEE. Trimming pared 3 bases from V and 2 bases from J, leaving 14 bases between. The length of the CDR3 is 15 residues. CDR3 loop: CASSAYREGNYGYTF. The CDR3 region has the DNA TGTGCCAGCAGCGCTTACAGGGAAGGAAACTATGGCTACACCTTC. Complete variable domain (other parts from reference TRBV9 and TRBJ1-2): DSGVTQTPKHLITATGQRVTLRCSPRSGDLSVYWYQQSLDQGLQFLIQYYNGEERAKGNILERFSAQQFPDLHSELNLSSLELGDSALYFCASSAYREGNYGYTFGSGTRLTVV.

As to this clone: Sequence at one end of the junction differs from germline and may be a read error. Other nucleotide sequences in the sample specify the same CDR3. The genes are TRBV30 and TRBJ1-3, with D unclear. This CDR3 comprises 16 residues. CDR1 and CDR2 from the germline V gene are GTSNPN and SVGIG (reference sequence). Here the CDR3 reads CAWEGGSGYSGNTIYF. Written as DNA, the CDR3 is TGTGCCTGGGAGGGCGGCAGCGGCTACTCTGGAAACACTATATATTTT.

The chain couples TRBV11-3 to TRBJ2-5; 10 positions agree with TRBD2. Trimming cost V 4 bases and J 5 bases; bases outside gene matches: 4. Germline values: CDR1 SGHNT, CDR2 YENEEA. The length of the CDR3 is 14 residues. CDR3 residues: CASSSGAGGETQYF. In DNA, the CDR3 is TGTGCCAGCAGCTCAGGAGCGGGAGGGGAGACCCAGTACTTC.

The CDR3 bases are TGTGCCAGCAGTCCGAGCAGGCCTGATGCTAATGAGCAGTTCTTC. Translation gives CASSPSRPDANEQFF. The chain joins TRBV4-2 to TRBJ2-1, with D hard to call. The CDR3 consists of 15 residues. Germline CDR1 reads LGHNA; CDR2 reads YNFKEQ. V dropped 6 bases and J dropped 7 bases, with 19 bases sitting between them.

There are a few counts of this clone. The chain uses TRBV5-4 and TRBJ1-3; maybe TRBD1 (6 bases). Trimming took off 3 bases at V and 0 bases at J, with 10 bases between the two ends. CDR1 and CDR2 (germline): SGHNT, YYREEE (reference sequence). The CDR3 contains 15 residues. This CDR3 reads CASSSRGSSGNTIYF. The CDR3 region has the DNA TGTGCCAGCAGCTCCAGGGGCTCCTCTGGAAACACCATATATTTT.

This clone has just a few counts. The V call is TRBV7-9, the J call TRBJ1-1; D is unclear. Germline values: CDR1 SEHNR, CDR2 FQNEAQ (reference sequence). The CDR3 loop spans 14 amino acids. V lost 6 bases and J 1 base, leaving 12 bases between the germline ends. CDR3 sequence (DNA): TGTGCCAGCAGACAGCCCATATCGAACACTGAAGCTTTCTTT. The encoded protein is CASRQPISNTEAFF.